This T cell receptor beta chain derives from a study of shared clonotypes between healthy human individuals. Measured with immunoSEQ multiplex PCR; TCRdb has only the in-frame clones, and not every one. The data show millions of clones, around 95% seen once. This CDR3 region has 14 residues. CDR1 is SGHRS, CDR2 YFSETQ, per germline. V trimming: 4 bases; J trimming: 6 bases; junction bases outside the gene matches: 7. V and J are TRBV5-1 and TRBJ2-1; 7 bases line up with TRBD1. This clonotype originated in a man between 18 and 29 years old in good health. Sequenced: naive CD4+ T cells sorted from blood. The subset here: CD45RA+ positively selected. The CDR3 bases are TGCGCCAGCAGCATGGCAGGGGGTACCAATGAGCAGTTCTTC. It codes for CASSMAGGTNEQFF.